The 18 T cell receptor beta chains below all came from one sample that was sequenced in a study of neurological immune-mediated disorders. TCRdb ran MiXCR on the 5' RACE reads and lists one entry per CDR3 protein. The table records tens of thousands of distinct CDR3 sequences, about 6% of them present only once. Material: CD4+ T cells from blood. All receptors derive from a woman aged 40-49 years in good health.

The chain carries TRBV10-1 and TRBJ1-1; D not resolved. V dropped 0 bases and J dropped 1 base, with 3 bases sitting between them. This CDR3 is built from 13 residues. The germline CDR1 and CDR2 sequences are WNHNN and SYGVQD (reference sequence). The CDR3 loop reads CASSESQNTEAFF. The CDR3 nucleotides read TGCGCCAGCAGTGAGTCCCAGAACACTGAAGCTTTCTTT.

This clonotype was detected many times. This chain's CDR3 is CASSLVYIDTQYF. For the CDR3, the DNA is TGTGCCAGCAGCTTAGTGTATATTGATACGCAGTATTTT. V usage is TRBV7-2 and J usage is TRBJ2-3; no definite D call. The CDR3 runs 13 residues. CDR1 and CDR2 from the germline V gene are SGHTA and FQGNSA. Deletions cut 1 base from V and 6 bases from J, with 8 bases between.

This clonotype was counted at least ten times. The chain links TRBV7-2 to TRBJ2-5; 8 nucleotides match TRBD1. Unmatched junction bases numbered 6, after V lost 5 bases and J lost 4 bases. Germline V gene data show CDR1 as SGHTA and CDR2 as FQGNSA. The CDR3 runs to 14 residues. The CDR3 nucleotides are TGTGCCAGCAGCAAATCAGGGGGCGGAGAGACCCAGTACTTC. Amino acids: CASSKSGGGETQYF.

This clonotype came up many times. The CDR3 sequence is CASSPHEGRIQNNEQFF. In nucleotides, the CDR3 is TGTGCCAGCAGTCCCCACGAGGGGCGGATACAGAACAATGAGCAGTTCTTC. This chain connects TRBV27 to TRBJ2-1; D is perhaps TRBD1 or TRBD2 (5 bases each). Germline CDR1 is MNHEY and CDR2 is SMNVEV (reference sequence). With 5 bases removed from V and 5 bases from J, the gap between germline ends came to 22 bases. This CDR3 is 17 amino acids long.

This clonotype was detected ten times or more. CDR3 bases: TGCAGTGCCAACAGGGCACGAGCAACCTACGAGCAGTACTTC. Translation gives CSANRARATYEQYF. V and J are TRBV20-1 and TRBJ2-7; maybe TRBD1 (6 bases). Germline values: CDR1 DFQATT, CDR2 SNEGSKA (reference sequence). The CDR3 runs 14 residues. V was clipped by 6 bases and J by 2 bases, with 17 bases between them.

In its sample, this clonotype was seen many times. The chain employs TRBV3-1 and TRBJ1-3; possible D gene TRBD1, 5 bases. This CDR3 is built from 16 residues. V lost 1 base to trimming and J lost 0 bases, with 10 bases between them. The V gene's germline CDR1 is LGHDT and CDR2 YNNKEL (reference sequence). DNA for the CDR3: TGTGCCAGCAGCCAAGGACAGATGGTCTCTGGAAACACCATATATTTT. Its protein product is CASSQGQMVSGNTIYF. The entire variable domain, with the rest obtained from reference TRBV3-1 and TRBJ1-3, is as follows: DTAVSQTPKYLVTQMGNDKSIKCEQNLGHDTMYWYKQDSKKFLKIMFSYNNKELIINETVPNRFSPKSPDKAHLNLHINSLELGDSAVYFCASSQGQMVSGNTIYFGEGSWLTVV.

V usage is TRBV24-1 and J usage is TRBJ1-1; TRBD1 matches at 7 bases. V shed 3 bases and J 6 bases; nucleotides not matched to a gene: 9. Germline lookup yields CDR1 KGHDR and CDR2 SFDVKD. The CDR3 extends over 15 amino acids. The CDR3 nucleotides are TGTGCCACCAGTGATCCAAGACAGGGAACTCCTGAAGCTTTCTTT. It is translated as CATSDPRQGTPEAFF.

This clonotype was seen many times. The chain employs TRBV6-5 and TRBJ1-4; D is perhaps TRBD1 (6 bases). This CDR3 has 14 amino acids. Germline lookup yields CDR1 MNHEY and CDR2 SVGAGI. Trimming took off 2 bases at V and 7 bases at J, with 11 bases between the two ends. The CDR3 spells CASSYGGLAEKLFF. DNA for the CDR3: TGTGCCAGCAGTTACGGGGGGCTTGCTGAAAAACTGTTTTTT.

At least ten counts were recorded for this clonotype. V gene TRBV5-1 combines with J gene TRBJ2-5; D uncertain. Looked up from germline, CDR1 is SGHRS and CDR2 is YFSETQ. The CDR3 is 14 amino acids. Trimming stripped 1 base from V and 0 bases from J, with 7 bases between. The CDR3 DNA follows: TGCGCCAGCAGCTTGATGGGATACCAAGAGACCCAGTACTTC. This sequence encodes CASSLMGYQETQYF.

This clonotype was recorded many times. The chain links TRBV20-1 to TRBJ2-7, with 14 positions matching TRBD2. Germline loops: CDR1 DFQATT, CDR2 SNEGSKA (reference sequence). The CDR3 is made up of 14 amino acids. This chain's CDR3 is CRAGTSGRINEQYF. CDR3 in DNA: TGCAGGGCCGGGACTAGCGGGAGAATCAACGAGCAGTACTTC.

This clonotype has at least ten counts. This chain joins TRBV12-3 or TRBV12-4 and TRBJ2-2; D is ambiguous. V dropped 5 bases and J dropped 1 base, with 2 bases sitting between them. The CDR3 length is 12 residues. The CDR3 DNA sequence: TGTGCCAGCAGTCTGAACACCGGGGAGCTGTTTTTT. Amino acid sequence: CASSLNTGELFF.

This clonotype has at least ten counts. The V gene is TRBV5-5, the J gene TRBJ2-2; D gene uncertain. CDR1 and CDR2 from the germline V gene are SGHKS and YYEKEE (reference sequence). There are 15 residues in the CDR3. Between the trimmed V and J ends, which lost 4 bases and 0 bases, there was a span of 10 bases. The chain's CDR3 is CASSLRAANTGELFF. The CDR3 coding sequence is TGTGCCAGCAGCCTAAGGGCGGCGAACACCGGGGAGCTGTTTTTT. Full variable domain (outside the CDR3, taken from reference TRBV5-5 and TRBJ2-2): DAGVTQSPTHLIKTRGQQVTLRCSPISGHKSVSWYQQVLGQGPQFIFQYYEKEERGRGNFPDRFSARQFPNYSSELNVNALLLGDSALYLCASSLRAANTGELFFGEGSRLTVL.

This clonotype was seen many times. The V gene is TRBV11-2, the J gene TRBJ1-2; D unresolved. The CDR3 has 12 amino acids. Germline-derived CDR1 and CDR2 are SGHAT and FQNNGV. Trimming left V 3 bases short and J 6 bases short, with 8 bases between. Written as DNA, the CDR3 is TGTGCCAGCAGCTTGAATTTAAATGGCTACACCTTC. Protein product: CASSLNLNGYTF.

This clonotype was counted many times. The chain is built from TRBV5-1 and TRBJ1-1; 8 positions match TRBD1. CDR1 is SGHRS, CDR2 YFSETQ, per germline. The CDR3 has 14 residues. Trimming took 5 bases from V and 7 from J; bases not matched to a gene: 10. CDR3 DNA sequence: TGCGCCAGCAGGATTTTACACGGACAGGGTGAAGCTTTCTTT. Amino acids: CASRILHGQGEAFF.

At least ten counts were recorded for this clonotype. V is TRBV10-3 and J is TRBJ1-3; no firm D call. V was trimmed by 4 bases and J by 4 bases, leaving 8 bases between them. This CDR3 has 13 amino acids. CDR1 and CDR2 from the germline V gene are ENHRY and SYGVKD. CDR3 sequence reads: CAISGTVGNTIYF. CDR3 sequence (DNA): TGTGCCATCAGTGGGACCGTAGGAAACACCATATATTTT.

This clonotype was seen ten or more times. This chain connects TRBV20-1 to TRBJ2-5, with D unresolved. Germline CDR1 DFQATT, CDR2 SNEGSKA (reference sequence). This CDR3 has 12 residues. In DNA, the CDR3 is TGCAGCGGTTTAAGGGATTTAGAGACCCAGTACTTC. Translating it yields CSGLRDLETQYF.

This clonotype has at least ten counts. The V and J genes are TRBV7-2 and TRBJ1-1; TRBD1 is a possible D gene (6 bases). CDR1 is SGHTA, CDR2 FQGNSA, per germline. V shed 1 base and J shed 11 bases, with 14 bases lying between them. CDR3 size: 13 residues. CDR3 loop: CASSLVRGLGAFF. Here the CDR3 DNA reads TGTGCCAGCAGCTTAGTTCGGGGGCTGGGGGCTTTCTTT.

The sample holds many counts of this clonotype. The chain carries TRBV5-1 and TRBJ2-5; D unresolved. Trimming pared 1 base from V and 3 bases from J, leaving 1 base between. Germline CDR1 reads SGHRS; CDR2 reads YFSETQ. The CDR3 consists of 11 residues. The CDR3 DNA follows: TGCGCCAGCAGCTTGAAAGAGACCCAGTACTTC. This gives the protein CASSLKETQYF.